A selection of T cell receptor beta chains follows, all from one sample in a study of beta chain features in type 1 diabetes. The repertoire was sequenced with immunoSEQ multiplex PCR; TCRdb's copy has only in-frame clones and lacks some. Of 500,000 to 700,000 clones in the sample, roughly 16% were seen once. The sample consisted of naive CD4+ T cells from blood. These receptors all stem from a man younger than 35 in good health. Each CDR3 is given with its conserved first and last residue. D genes are given only for firm matches. Clone size is stated in some rows and not others, as once, few, many or a class when expanded.

>TRBJ2-1|-|few|TRBV18
TGTGCCAGCTCAATAAGAGGGACGTTGGCCGAGAATGAGCAGTTCTTC
CASSIRGTLAENEQFF
>TRBJ2-5|TRBD1|-|TRBV28
TGTGCCAGTAAAGGACAGGGACAGTACACCCCTAAAGAGACCCAGTACTTC
CASKGQGQYTPKETQYF
>TRBJ1-4|-|-|TRBV19
TGTGCCAGCAACCCCGGGGGATCTTGGGTTGAAAAACTGTTTTTT
CASNPGGSWVEKLFF
>TRBJ1-2|-|few|TRBV11-2
TGTGCCAGCAGCCAAGAGGTCCAGGGCGCTGGCTACACCTTC
CASSQEVQGAGYTF
>TRBJ2-6|-|few|TRBV29-1
TGCAGCGTTGAAGATCGCGGAGGATATTCTGGGGCCAACGTCCTGACTTTC
CSVEDRGGYSGANVLTF
>TRBJ1-5|-|few|TRBV14
TGTGCCAGCAGCCAAGGGACGGCTAGCAATCAGCCCCAGCATTTT
CASSQGTASNQPQHF
>TRBJ2-5|-|-|TRBV25-1
TGTGCCAGCAGTGAAGCGAAGACCCAGTACTTC
CASSEAKTQYF
>TRBJ2-3|TRBD2|few|TRBV10-3
TGTGCCATCAGGGGACTAGCGGGGGGCCACCCCACAGATACGCAGTATTTT
CAIRGLAGGHPTDTQYF
>TRBJ2-7|TRBD2|-|TRBV29-1
TGCAGCGCCCGACAACGTAGCGGGACTTTTACCTACGAGCAGTACTTC
CSARQRSGTFTYEQYF
>TRBJ2-2|TRBD1|few|TRBV6-1
TGTGCCAGCAGAAGACAGGGTAGCACCGGGGAGCTGTTTTTT
CASRRQGSTGELFF
>TRBJ2-7|TRBD1|few|TRBV28
TGTGCCAGCAGGGTTCCCGGGACAGGGATCTCCTACGAGCAGTACTTC
CASRVPGTGISYEQYF
>TRBJ2-2|-|few|TRBV28
TGTGCCAGCAAGCTTTTCGGGGAGCTGTTTTTT
CASKLFGELFF
>TRBJ2-5|TRBD2|-|TRBV18
TGTGCCAGCTCACTTGGACTAGCGGGAGGGCCGGAGACCCAGTACTTC
CASSLGLAGGPETQYF
>TRBJ2-1|-|-|TRBV15
TGTGCCACCAGCGCACGGGCGCCGAGGGAACACAATGAGCAGTTCTTC
CATSARAPREHNEQFF
>TRBJ1-2|-|-|TRBV20-1
TGCAGTGCTAGCCGGGGGGGTGGCTACACCTTC
CSASRGGGYTF
>TRBJ1-2|-|-|TRBV7-2
TGTGCCAGCAGCTTACTTAAGAGAGCCCTCTATGGCTACACCTTC
CASSLLKRALYGYTF
>TRBJ2-7|-|few|TRBV28
TGTGCCAGCAGCCCCCGCTACGAGCAGTACTTC
CASSPRYEQYF
>TRBJ2-3|-|few|TRBV2
TGTGCCAGCACCACGGGACGGGAAGATACGCAGTATTTT
CASTTGREDTQYF
>TRBJ2-1|TRBD1|few|TRBV7-2
TGTGCCAGCAGCTTAGACAGGGGCCAGAGAGTAGGCTACAATGAGCAGTTCTTC
CASSLDRGQRVGYNEQFF
>TRBJ1-2|-|-|TRBV7-9
TGTGCCAGCAGCCCAGGGACAACTAGTTCTAACTATGGCTACACCTTC
CASSPGTTSSNYGYTF
>TRBJ1-1|-|few|TRBV19
TGTGCCAGTAGTATAATAGGCTCAGGGGAGAACACTGAAGCTTTCTTT
CASSIIGSGENTEAFF
>TRBJ1-5|-|-|TRBV10-3
TGTGCCATCAGCCCAACAGGGTTCCCTATCGGGGGCCAGCCCCAGCATTTT
CAISPTGFPIGGQPQHF
>TRBJ1-2|TRBD1|-|TRBV7-2
TGTGCCAGCAGCGGTCGAAGGGGGCGCCTGGGCTACACCTTC
CASSGRRGRLGYTF
>TRBJ2-1|TRBD1|few|TRBV19
TGTGCCAGTGGCGCTGACAGGGGCCTGTACAATGAGCAGTTCTTC
CASGADRGLYNEQFF
>TRBJ2-1|-|-|TRBV28
TGTGCCAGCAGTTTGCGTCCCGGGGCCCGGAGCAATGAGCAGTTCTTC
CASSLRPGARSNEQFF
>TRBJ1-2|-|few|TRBV20-1
TGCAGTGCCGGGGGAATAAGTAGCTACACCTTC
CSAGGISSYTF
>TRBJ1-5|-|-|TRBV4-2
TGTGCCAGCAGCCAAAAGCCGGGGGGAATTCAGCCCCAGCATTTT
CASSQKPGGIQPQHF
>TRBJ2-7|-|few|TRBV28
TGTGCCAGCAGTTTATATGGGTTCGAGCAGTACTTC
CASSLYGFEQYF
>TRBJ2-5|TRBD1|-|TRBV18
TGTGCCAGCTCACGGCGGGACAGGGGATGGTTGGAGACCCAGTACTTC
CASSRRDRGWLETQYF
>TRBJ1-5|-|-|TRBV7-2
TGTGCCAGCAGCTTAGGGGGCGCGGGCAATCAGCCCCAGCATTTT
CASSLGGAGNQPQHF
>TRBJ2-1|TRBD1|few|TRBV30
TGTGCCTGGACAAGACAGGGGATGTATGAGCAGTTCTTC
CAWTRQGMYEQFF
>TRBJ2-5|-|-|TRBV29-1
TGCAGCGTTGAGGCCCAGAGGGAGACCCAGTACTTC
CSVEAQRETQYF